This TCR beta chain was observed in a study of CD8+CD57+ T cells in acquired aplastic anemia. At the level of the study: Sorted CD4+ and CD8+ cells yielded DNA averaging about 2.9 ug.

TCR beta VDJ combinations and CDR3 sequences were profiled from genomic DNA. One entry per CDR3 protein results from TCRdb running MiXCR on the reads. The sample carries 130,000 or so distinct CDR3 sequences, over 30% recorded once. As concerns this clonotype: Its antigen is still unknown.

Before being chosen for sequencing, patients had shown CD8+CD57+ cell expansion by flow cytometry. The patients, all of them, had severe acquired aplastic anemia. General study points: It was found that under 30 CD8+ CDR3 sequences were shared between patients and controls.

This CDR3 region has 10 residues. Trimming took 8 bases from V and 4 from J, leaving 6 bases between them. CDR1 is SGHTA, CDR2 FQGNSA, per germline. The receptor's source is a human donor with aplastic anemia. The gene calls are TRBV7-2 and TRBJ2-7, with D uncertain. Sequences were obtained from sorted CD4+, CD8+, or CD8+CD57+ T cells (not recorded which) from PBMCs. CDR3 nucleotide sequence: TGTGCCAGCGGCATATACGAGCAGTACTTC. It yields the protein CASGIYEQYF. Based on the CDR3 plus reference TRBV7-2 and TRBJ2-7, the full variable domain is GAGVSQSPSNKVTEKGKDVELRCDPISGHTALYWYRQSLGQGLEFLIYFQGNSAPDKSGLPSDRFSAERTGGSVSTLTIQRTQQEDSAVYLCASGIYEQYFGPGTRLTVT.